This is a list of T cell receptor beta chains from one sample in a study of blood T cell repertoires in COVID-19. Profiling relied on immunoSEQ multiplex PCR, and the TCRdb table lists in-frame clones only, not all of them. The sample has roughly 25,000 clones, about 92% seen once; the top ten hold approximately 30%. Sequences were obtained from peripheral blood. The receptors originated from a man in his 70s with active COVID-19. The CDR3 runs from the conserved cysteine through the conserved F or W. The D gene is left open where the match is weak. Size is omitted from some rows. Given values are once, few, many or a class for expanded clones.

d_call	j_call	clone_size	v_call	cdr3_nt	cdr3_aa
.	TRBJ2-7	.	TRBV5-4	TGTGCCAGCAGCTCCTATCGGGGGTCCTACGAGCAGTACTTC	CASSSYRGSYEQYF
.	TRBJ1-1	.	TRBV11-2	TGTGCCAGCAGCTTTAGAAAGGGGACTGAAGCTTTCTTT	CASSFRKGTEAFF
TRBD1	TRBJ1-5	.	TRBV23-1	TGCGCCAGCAGTCAATCCCACGACAGGGTCGGTCAGCCCCAGCATTTT	CASSQSHDRVGQPQHF
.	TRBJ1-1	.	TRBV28	TGTGCCAGCAAGGGAGCCACCTTGGGCACTGAAGCTTTCTTT	CASKGATLGTEAFF
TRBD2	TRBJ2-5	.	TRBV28	TGTGCCAGCAGTCTCACTAGCGGGGGCCAAGAGACCCAGTACTTC	CASSLTSGGQETQYF
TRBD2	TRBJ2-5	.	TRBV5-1	TGCGCCAGCAGCTTGGCAGGGACTAGCGGGAGGACGGGGGAGACCCAGTACTTC	CASSLAGTSGRTGETQYF
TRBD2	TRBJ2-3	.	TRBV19	TGTGCCAGTAGTACGACTAGCGGGGGCTATGATACGCAGTATTTT	CASSTTSGGYDTQYF
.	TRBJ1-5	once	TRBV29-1	TGCAGCGTGACGACAGTTTCGGGTCAGCCCCAGCATTTT	CSVTTVSGQPQHF
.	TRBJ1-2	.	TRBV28	TGTGCCAGCAGCCTCAACTATGGCTACACCTTC	CASSLNYGYTF
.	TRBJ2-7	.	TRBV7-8	TGTGCCAGCAGCGCCCGGCGGGCGAACTACGAGCAGTACTTC	CASSARRANYEQYF
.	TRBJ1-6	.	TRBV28	TGTGCCAGCAGTACGAGATCACCCCTCCACTTT	CASSTRSPLHF
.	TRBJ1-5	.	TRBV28	TGTGCCAGCAGTTTAGGGGGGATCCGGAATCAGCCCCAGCATTTT	CASSLGGIRNQPQHF
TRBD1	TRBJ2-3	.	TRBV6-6	TGTGCCAGCAGCAAGGGACAGGGGGCAACAGATACGCAGTATTTT	CASSKGQGATDTQYF
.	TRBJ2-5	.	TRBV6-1	TGTGCCAGCAGTGAAGCTCGGGAGACCCAGTACTTC	CASSEARETQYF
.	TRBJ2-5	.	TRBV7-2	TGTGCCAGCAGCTCCTTCGGGGGGACCCAGTACTTC	CASSSFGGTQYF
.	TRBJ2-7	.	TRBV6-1	TGTGCCAGCAGTGATCCAGGGCAGGGCTCCTACGAGCAGTACTTC	CASSDPGQGSYEQYF
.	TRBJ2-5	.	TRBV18	TGTGCCAGCTCACCAATACTCGGGTTAAGTCAAGAGACCCAGTACTTC	CASSPILGLSQETQYF
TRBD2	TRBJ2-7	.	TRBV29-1	TGCAGCGTTGAAATGGCTAGCGGGGCCTACGAGCAGTACTTC	CSVEMASGAYEQYF